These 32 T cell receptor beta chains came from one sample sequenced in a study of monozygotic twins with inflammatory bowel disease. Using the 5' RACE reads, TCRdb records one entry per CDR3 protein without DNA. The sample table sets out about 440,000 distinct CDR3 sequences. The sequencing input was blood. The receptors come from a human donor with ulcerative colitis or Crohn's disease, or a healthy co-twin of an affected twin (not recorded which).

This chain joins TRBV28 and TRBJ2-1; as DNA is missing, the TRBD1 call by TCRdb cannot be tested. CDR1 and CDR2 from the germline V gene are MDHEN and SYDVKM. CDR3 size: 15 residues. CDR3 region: CASSSPRRGYNEQFF.

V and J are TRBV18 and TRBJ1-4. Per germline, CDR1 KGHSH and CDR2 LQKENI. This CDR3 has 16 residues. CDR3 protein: CASSPSDVKAGEKLFF.

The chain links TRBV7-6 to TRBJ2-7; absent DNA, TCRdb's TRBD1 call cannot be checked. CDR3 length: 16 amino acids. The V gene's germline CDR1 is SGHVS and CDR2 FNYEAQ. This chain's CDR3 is CASSLEGQGILDEQYF.

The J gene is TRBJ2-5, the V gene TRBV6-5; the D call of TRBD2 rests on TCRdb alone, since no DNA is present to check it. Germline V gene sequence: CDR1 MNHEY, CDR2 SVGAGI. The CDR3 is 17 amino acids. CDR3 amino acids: CASSSPSFGGPGETQYF.

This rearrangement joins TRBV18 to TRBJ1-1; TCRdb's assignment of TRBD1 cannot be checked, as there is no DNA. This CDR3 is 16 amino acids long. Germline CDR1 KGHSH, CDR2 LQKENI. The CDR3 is CASSQITGGADTEAFF.

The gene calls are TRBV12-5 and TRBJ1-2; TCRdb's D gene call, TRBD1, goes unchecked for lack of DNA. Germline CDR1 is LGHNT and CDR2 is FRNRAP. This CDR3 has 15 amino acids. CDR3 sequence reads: CASGLTGQVNYGYTF.

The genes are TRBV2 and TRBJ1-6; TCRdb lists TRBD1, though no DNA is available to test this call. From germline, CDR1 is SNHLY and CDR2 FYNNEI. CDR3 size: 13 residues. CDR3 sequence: CASSEVSRAELHF. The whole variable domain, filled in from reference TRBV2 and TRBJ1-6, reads EPEVTQTPSHQVTQMGQEVILRCVPISNHLYFYWYRQILGQKVEFLVSFYNNEISEKSEIFDDQFSVERPDGSNFTLKIRSTKLEDSAMYFCASSEVSRAELHFGNGTRLTVT.

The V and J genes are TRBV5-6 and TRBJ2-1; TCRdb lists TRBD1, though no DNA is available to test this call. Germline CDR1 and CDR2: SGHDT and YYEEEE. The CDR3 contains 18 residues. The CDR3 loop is CASSQTMGQITYYNEQFF.

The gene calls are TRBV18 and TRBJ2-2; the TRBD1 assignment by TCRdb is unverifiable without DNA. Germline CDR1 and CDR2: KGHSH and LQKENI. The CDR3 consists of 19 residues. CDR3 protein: CASSPRIAEYRGNTGELFF.

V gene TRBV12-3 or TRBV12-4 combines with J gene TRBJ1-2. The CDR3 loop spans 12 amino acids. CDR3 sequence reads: CASTTRTMGYTF.

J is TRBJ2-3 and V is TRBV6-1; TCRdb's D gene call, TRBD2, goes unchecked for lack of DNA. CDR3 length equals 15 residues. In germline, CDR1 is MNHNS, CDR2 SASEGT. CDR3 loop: CASRPLAFGTDTQYF.

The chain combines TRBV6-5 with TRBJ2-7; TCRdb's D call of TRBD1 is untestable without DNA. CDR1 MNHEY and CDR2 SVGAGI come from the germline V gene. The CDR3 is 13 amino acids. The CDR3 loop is CASSYWAGTEQYF.

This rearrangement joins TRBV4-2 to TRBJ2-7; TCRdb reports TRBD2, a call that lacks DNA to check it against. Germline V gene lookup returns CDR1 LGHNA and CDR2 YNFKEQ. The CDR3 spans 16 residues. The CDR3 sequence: CASSQRTSGAPYEQYF.

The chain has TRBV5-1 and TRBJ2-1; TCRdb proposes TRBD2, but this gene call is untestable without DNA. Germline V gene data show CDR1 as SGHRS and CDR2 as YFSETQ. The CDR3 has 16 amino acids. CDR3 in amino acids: CASSLALWLAGNEQFF.

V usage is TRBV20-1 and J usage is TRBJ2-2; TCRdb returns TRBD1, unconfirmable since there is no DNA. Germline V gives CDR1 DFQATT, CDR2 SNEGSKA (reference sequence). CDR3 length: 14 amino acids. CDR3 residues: CSARPTGNTGELFF.

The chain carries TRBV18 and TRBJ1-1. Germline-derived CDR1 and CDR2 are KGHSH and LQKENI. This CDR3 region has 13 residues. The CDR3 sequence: CASSGASKAEAFF.

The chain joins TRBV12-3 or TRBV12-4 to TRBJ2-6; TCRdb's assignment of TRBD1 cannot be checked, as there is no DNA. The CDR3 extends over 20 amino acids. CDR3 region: CASSFTSGRIPSGGANVLTF.

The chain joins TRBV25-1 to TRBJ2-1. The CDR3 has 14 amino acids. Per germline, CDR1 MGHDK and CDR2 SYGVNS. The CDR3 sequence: CASSEVKDYNEQFF.

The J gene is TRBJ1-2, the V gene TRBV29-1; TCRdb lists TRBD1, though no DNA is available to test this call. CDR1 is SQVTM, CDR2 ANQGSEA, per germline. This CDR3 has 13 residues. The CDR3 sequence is CSVEPASGDGYTF.

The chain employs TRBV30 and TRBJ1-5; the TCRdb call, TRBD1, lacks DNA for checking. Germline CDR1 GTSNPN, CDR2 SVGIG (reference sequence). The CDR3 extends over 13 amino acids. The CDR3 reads CAFSQGSNQPQHF.

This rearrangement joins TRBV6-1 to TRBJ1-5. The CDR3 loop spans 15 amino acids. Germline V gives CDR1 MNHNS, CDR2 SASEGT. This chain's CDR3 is CASSEWALSNQPQHF.

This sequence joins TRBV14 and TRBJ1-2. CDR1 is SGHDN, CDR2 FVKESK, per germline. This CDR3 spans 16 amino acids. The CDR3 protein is CASSQSRTSHLHGYTF.

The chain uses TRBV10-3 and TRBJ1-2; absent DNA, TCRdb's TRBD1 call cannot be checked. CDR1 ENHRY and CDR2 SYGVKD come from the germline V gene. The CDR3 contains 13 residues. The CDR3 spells CAISVDRGYGYTF.

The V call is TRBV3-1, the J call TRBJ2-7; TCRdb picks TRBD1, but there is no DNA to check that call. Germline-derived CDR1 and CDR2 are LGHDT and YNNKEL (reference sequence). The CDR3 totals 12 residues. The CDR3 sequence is CASSQGDGGKYF.

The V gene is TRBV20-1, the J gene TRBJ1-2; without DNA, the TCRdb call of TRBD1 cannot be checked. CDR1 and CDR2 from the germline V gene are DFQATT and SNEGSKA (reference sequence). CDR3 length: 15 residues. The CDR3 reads CSASQPGRENLGYTF.

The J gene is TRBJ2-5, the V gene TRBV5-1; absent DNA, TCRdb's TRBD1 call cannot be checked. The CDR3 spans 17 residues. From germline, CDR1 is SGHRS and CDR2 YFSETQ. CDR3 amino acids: CASSFHGIGQGQETQYF.

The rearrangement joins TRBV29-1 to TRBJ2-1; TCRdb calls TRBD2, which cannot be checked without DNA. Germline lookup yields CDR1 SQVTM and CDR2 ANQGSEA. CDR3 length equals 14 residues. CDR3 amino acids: CSVLSGTLYNEQFF.

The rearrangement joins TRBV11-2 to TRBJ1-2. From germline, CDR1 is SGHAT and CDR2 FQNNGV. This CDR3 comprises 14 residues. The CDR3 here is CASSLEGGNYGYTF.

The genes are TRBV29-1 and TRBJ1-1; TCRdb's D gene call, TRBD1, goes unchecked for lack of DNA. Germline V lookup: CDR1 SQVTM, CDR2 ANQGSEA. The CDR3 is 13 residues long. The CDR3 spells CSVVRQPNTEAFF.

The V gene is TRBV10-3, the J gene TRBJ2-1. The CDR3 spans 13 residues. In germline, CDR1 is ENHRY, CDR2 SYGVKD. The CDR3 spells CAISDGLYNEQFF.

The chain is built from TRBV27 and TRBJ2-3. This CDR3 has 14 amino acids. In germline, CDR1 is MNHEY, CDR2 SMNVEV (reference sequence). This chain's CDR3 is CASCSLTFTDTQYF.

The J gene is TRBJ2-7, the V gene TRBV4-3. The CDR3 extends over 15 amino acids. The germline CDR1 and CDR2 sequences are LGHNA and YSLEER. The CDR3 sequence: CASSQDPTGIYEQYF.